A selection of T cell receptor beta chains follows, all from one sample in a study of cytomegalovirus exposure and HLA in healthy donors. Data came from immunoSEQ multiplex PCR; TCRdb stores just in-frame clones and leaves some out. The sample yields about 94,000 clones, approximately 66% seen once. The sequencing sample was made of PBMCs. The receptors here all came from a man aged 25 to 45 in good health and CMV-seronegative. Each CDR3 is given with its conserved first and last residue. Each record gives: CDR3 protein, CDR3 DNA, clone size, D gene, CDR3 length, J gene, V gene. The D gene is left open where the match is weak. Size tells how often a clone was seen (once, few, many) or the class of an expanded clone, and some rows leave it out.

CDR3 protein: CASSPGFTEAFF
CDR3 DNA: TGCGCCAGCAGCCCAGGGTTTACTGAAGCTTTCTTT
clone size: -
D gene: -
CDR3 length: 12
J gene: TRBJ1-1
V gene: TRBV5-1

CDR3 protein: CASSLGARQETQYF
CDR3 DNA: TGTGCCAGCAGTCTGGGGGCTCGGCAAGAGACCCAGTACTTC
clone size: -
D gene: -
CDR3 length: 14
J gene: TRBJ2-5
V gene: TRBV28

CDR3 protein: CSAPFTGAPDTQYF
CDR3 DNA: TGCAGCGCCCCCTTTACGGGAGCCCCAGATACGCAGTATTTT
clone size: -
D gene: -
CDR3 length: 14
J gene: TRBJ2-3
V gene: TRBV29-1

CDR3 protein: CASSPGRANEKLFF
CDR3 DNA: TGTGCCAGCTCACCCGGGAGGGCAAATGAAAAACTGTTTTTT
clone size: -
D gene: -
CDR3 length: 14
J gene: TRBJ1-4
V gene: TRBV18

CDR3 protein: CASSLSSGYGYTF
CDR3 DNA: TGTGCCAGCAGTTTATCGTCAGGATATGGCTACACCTTC
clone size: -
D gene: -
CDR3 length: 13
J gene: TRBJ1-2
V gene: TRBV27

CDR3 protein: CASSRTSTNEKLFF
CDR3 DNA: TGTGCCAGCAGTCGGACATCAACTAATGAAAAACTGTTTTTT
clone size: -
D gene: -
CDR3 length: 14
J gene: TRBJ1-4
V gene: TRBV28

CDR3 protein: CASSLVDRGSYEQYF
CDR3 DNA: TGTGCCAGCAGCTTGGTTGACAGGGGGTCCTACGAGCAGTACTTC
clone size: -
D gene: TRBD1
CDR3 length: 15
J gene: TRBJ2-7
V gene: TRBV5-4

CDR3 protein: CASSLTGTGMVQYF
CDR3 DNA: TGTGCCAGCAGCCTTACCGGGACAGGGATGGTGCAGTACTTC
clone size: -
D gene: TRBD1
CDR3 length: 14
J gene: TRBJ2-7
V gene: TRBV9

CDR3 protein: CASSPDRRSYSYNEQFF
CDR3 DNA: TGTGCCAGCAGCCCGGACAGACGCAGCTACTCCTACAATGAGCAGTTCTTC
clone size: -
D gene: -
CDR3 length: 17
J gene: TRBJ2-1
V gene: TRBV7-2

CDR3 protein: CASSLLQGYSTDTQYF
CDR3 DNA: TGTGCCAGCTCCCTACTACAGGGGTATAGCACAGATACGCAGTATTTT
clone size: -
D gene: TRBD1
CDR3 length: 16
J gene: TRBJ2-3
V gene: TRBV18

CDR3 protein: CASSEAGTSYEQYF
CDR3 DNA: TGTGCCAGCAGTGAGGCCGGGACTAGTTACGAGCAGTACTTC
clone size: -
D gene: TRBD2
CDR3 length: 14
J gene: TRBJ2-7
V gene: TRBV25-1

CDR3 protein: CASSEGNWVTEYEQYF
CDR3 DNA: TGTGCCAGCAGTGAAGGTAATTGGGTGACAGAGTACGAGCAGTACTTC
clone size: -
D gene: -
CDR3 length: 16
J gene: TRBJ2-7
V gene: TRBV6-1

CDR3 protein: CASSPTSWVVAGEVETQYF
CDR3 DNA: TGTGCCAGCAGCCCAACCTCCTGGGTGGTAGCGGGGGAAGTGGAGACCCAGTACTTC
clone size: -
D gene: TRBD2
CDR3 length: 19
J gene: TRBJ2-5
V gene: TRBV5-4

CDR3 protein: CASSESPDTGELFF
CDR3 DNA: TGTGCCAGCAGTGAATCCCCAGACACCGGGGAGCTGTTTTTT
clone size: -
D gene: -
CDR3 length: 14
J gene: TRBJ2-2
V gene: TRBV6-1

CDR3 protein: CASRMDRGEETQYF
CDR3 DNA: TGTGCCAGCAGGATGGACAGGGGGGAGGAGACCCAGTACTTC
clone size: -
D gene: TRBD1
CDR3 length: 14
J gene: TRBJ2-5
V gene: TRBV6-1

CDR3 protein: CATSRGGPRTGHGYTF
CDR3 DNA: TGTGCCACTAGCAGAGGAGGCCCCCGCACAGGGCATGGCTACACCTTC
clone size: -
D gene: -
CDR3 length: 16
J gene: TRBJ1-2
V gene: TRBV15

CDR3 protein: CSAESQGGRYGYTF
CDR3 DNA: TGCAGCGCCGAGTCCCAGGGGGGTCGGTATGGCTACACCTTC
clone size: -
D gene: TRBD1
CDR3 length: 14
J gene: TRBJ1-2
V gene: TRBV29-1

CDR3 protein: CASYKDSTFMNTEAFF
CDR3 DNA: TGTGCCAGCTACAAGGACAGCACCTTTATGAACACTGAAGCTTTCTTT
clone size: -
D gene: -
CDR3 length: 16
J gene: TRBJ1-1
V gene: TRBV27

CDR3 protein: CASSLDRGRSDTQYF
CDR3 DNA: TGCGCCAGCAGTCTGGACAGGGGACGCTCAGATACGCAGTATTTT
clone size: -
D gene: TRBD1
CDR3 length: 15
J gene: TRBJ2-3
V gene: TRBV5-1

CDR3 protein: CSATGTSGQETQYF
CDR3 DNA: TGCAGCGCAACCGGGACTAGCGGCCAAGAGACCCAGTACTTC
clone size: few
D gene: TRBD2
CDR3 length: 14
J gene: TRBJ2-5
V gene: TRBV29-1

CDR3 protein: CASSPKGWGREDTEAFF
CDR3 DNA: TGTGCCAGCAGCCCCAAGGGATGGGGGCGGGAGGACACTGAAGCTTTCTTT
clone size: -
D gene: -
CDR3 length: 17
J gene: TRBJ1-1
V gene: TRBV7-9

CDR3 protein: CASSLISGGAQETQYF
CDR3 DNA: TGTGCCAGCAGCTTAATATCGGGGGGGGCCCAAGAGACCCAGTACTTC
clone size: -
D gene: TRBD2
CDR3 length: 16
J gene: TRBJ2-5
V gene: TRBV7-3

CDR3 protein: CASSLSNRGRPYEQYF
CDR3 DNA: TGTGCCAGCAGTTTATCGAACAGGGGGAGACCCTACGAGCAGTACTTC
clone size: -
D gene: TRBD1
CDR3 length: 16
J gene: TRBJ2-7
V gene: TRBV28

CDR3 protein: CASSPEGIEKLFF
CDR3 DNA: TGTGCCAGCTCACCTGAGGGTATCGAAAAACTGTTTTTT
clone size: once
D gene: -
CDR3 length: 13
J gene: TRBJ1-4
V gene: TRBV18

CDR3 protein: CASSFLDKVNGYTF
CDR3 DNA: TGTGCCAGCAGTTTCCTCGACAAGGTTAATGGCTACACCTTC
clone size: -
D gene: -
CDR3 length: 14
J gene: TRBJ1-2
V gene: TRBV6-5

CDR3 protein: CASSSRRVDEQYF
CDR3 DNA: TGTGCCAGCAGTTCTAGGAGGGTTGACGAGCAGTACTTC
clone size: -
D gene: -
CDR3 length: 13
J gene: TRBJ2-7
V gene: TRBV27

CDR3 protein: CASSLGSRTDTQYF
CDR3 DNA: TGTGCCAGCAGCTTAGGTAGCAGAACAGATACGCAGTATTTT
clone size: once
D gene: -
CDR3 length: 14
J gene: TRBJ2-3
V gene: TRBV13

CDR3 protein: CASSLVRDRNRLYF
CDR3 DNA: TGTGCCAGCAGCTTGGTCCGGGACAGGAATCGTCTGTACTTC
clone size: few
D gene: TRBD1
CDR3 length: 14
J gene: TRBJ2-7
V gene: TRBV7-9

CDR3 protein: CASSQDRANSPLHF
CDR3 DNA: TGTGCCAGCAGCCAGGACAGGGCTAATTCACCCCTCCACTTT
clone size: -
D gene: TRBD1
CDR3 length: 14
J gene: TRBJ1-6
V gene: TRBV6-6

CDR3 protein: CASKVRGLDTIYF
CDR3 DNA: TGTGCCAGTAAGGTGCGGGGTTTAGACACCATATATTTT
clone size: once
D gene: -
CDR3 length: 13
J gene: TRBJ1-3
V gene: TRBV19

CDR3 protein: CAISETSGLTDTQYF
CDR3 DNA: TGTGCCATCAGTGAGACTAGCGGGCTCACAGATACGCAGTATTTT
clone size: -
D gene: TRBD2
CDR3 length: 15
J gene: TRBJ2-3
V gene: TRBV10-3

CDR3 protein: CASSPGGWGETQYF
CDR3 DNA: TGTGCCAGCAGCCCCGGGGGTTGGGGAGAGACCCAGTACTTC
clone size: -
D gene: -
CDR3 length: 14
J gene: TRBJ2-5
V gene: TRBV7-9

CDR3 protein: CASSFGTAEGNEQFF
CDR3 DNA: TGCGCCAGCAGCTTTGGGACAGCGGAGGGGAATGAGCAGTTCTTC
clone size: few
D gene: -
CDR3 length: 15
J gene: TRBJ2-1
V gene: TRBV5-1

CDR3 protein: CASSLVWLAGTFGELFF
CDR3 DNA: TGTGCCAGCAGCTTAGTGTGGCTAGCGGGAACTTTCGGGGAGCTGTTTTTT
clone size: -
D gene: TRBD2
CDR3 length: 17
J gene: TRBJ2-2
V gene: TRBV7-2

CDR3 protein: CSANLAGKRLF
CDR3 DNA: TGCAGTGCTAACCTAGCGGGGAAGCGGCTCTTC
clone size: -
D gene: TRBD2
CDR3 length: 11
J gene: TRBJ2-1
V gene: TRBV20-1

CDR3 protein: CASSWTGSGANVLTF
CDR3 DNA: TGTGCCAGTAGTTGGACAGGGTCTGGGGCCAACGTCCTGACTTTC
clone size: -
D gene: TRBD1
CDR3 length: 15
J gene: TRBJ2-6
V gene: TRBV19

CDR3 protein: CSAPVAENTGELFF
CDR3 DNA: TGCAGCGCCCCCGTAGCGGAGAACACCGGGGAGCTGTTTTTT
clone size: once
D gene: -
CDR3 length: 14
J gene: TRBJ2-2
V gene: TRBV29-1

CDR3 protein: CASSVGSRVEGYTF
CDR3 DNA: TGTGCCAGCAGCGTAGGTTCTCGGGTCGAGGGCTACACCTTC
clone size: -
D gene: -
CDR3 length: 14
J gene: TRBJ1-2
V gene: TRBV9

CDR3 protein: CASSVAQGPDTQYF
CDR3 DNA: TGTGCCAGCAGCGTAGCCCAGGGGCCAGATACGCAGTATTTT
clone size: -
D gene: -
CDR3 length: 14
J gene: TRBJ2-3
V gene: TRBV9

CDR3 protein: CASKGTGFQETQYF
CDR3 DNA: TGTGCCAGTAAGGGGACAGGGTTCCAAGAGACCCAGTACTTC
clone size: -
D gene: TRBD1
CDR3 length: 14
J gene: TRBJ2-5
V gene: TRBV19

CDR3 protein: CASSSGLAGGDTQYF
CDR3 DNA: TGCGCCAGCAGCTCGGGACTAGCGGGAGGGGATACGCAGTATTTT
clone size: -
D gene: TRBD2
CDR3 length: 15
J gene: TRBJ2-3
V gene: TRBV5-1

CDR3 protein: CASSQDGNSYNEQFF
CDR3 DNA: TGTGCCAGCAGCCAAGACGGGAACTCCTACAATGAGCAGTTCTTC
clone size: -
D gene: -
CDR3 length: 15
J gene: TRBJ2-1
V gene: TRBV4-2